This TCR beta chain was captured in a study of control samples from healthy donors and cancer patients. Assay: immunoSEQ multiplex PCR; the TCRdb copy retains only in-frame clones and omits some. The data show 75,000 to 95,000 clones, with about 81% seen just once and about 36% held by the top ten. CDR1 and CDR2 (germline): KGHSH, LQKENI. The ends were cut back, 3 bases at V and 7 bases at J, with 14 bases in the middle. This CDR3 region has 14 residues. The chain has TRBV18 and TRBJ2-3; no definite D call. The sample taken for sequencing was PBMCs. The TCR was taken from a man aged 70-80 years with lung cancer. The CDR3 nucleotides read TGTGCCAGCTCACCCCGGACCATCCACAATACGCAGTATTTT. It codes for CASSPRTIHNTQYF. The whole variable domain, filled in from reference TRBV18 and TRBJ2-3, reads NAGVMQNPRHLVRRRGQEARLRCSPMKGHSHVYWYRQLPEEGLKFMVYLQKENIIDESGMPKERFSAEFPKEGPSILRIQQVVRGDSAAYFCASSPRTIHNTQYFGPGTRLTVL.